The source of this T cell receptor beta chain is a study of identical twins. Template switching, a step in the protocol, added a universal primer site, and cDNA carried unique molecular identifiers. TCRdb recomputed calls from the 5' RACE reads with MiXCR, one row per CDR3 protein. The sample contains more than 650,000 distinct CDR3 sequences, roughly 6% of which appear only once. Study-wide results and caveats: Cord blood beta clonotypes present at high abundance carried fewer insertions; no such pattern appeared in memory repertoires. Models underestimated how often monozygotic twins shared out-of-frame TCR alpha. Out-of-frame alpha sequences shared by twins were enriched for low generation probability.

This clonotype was recorded a few times. What it binds is not known. CDR1 and CDR2 (germline): SGHRS, YFSETQ. The CDR3 extends over 14 amino acids. V trimming: 7 bases; J trimming: 5 bases; junction bases outside the gene matches: 9. The TCR originated in a man between 18 and 29 years old in good health. This sequence joins TRBV5-1 and TRBJ1-1; 9 bases agree with TRBD1. Input material: naive T cells sorted from blood. Here the CDR3 reads CASSNRQGGTEAFF. CDR3 coding DNA: TGCGCCAGCTCCAATCGACAGGGGGGAACTGAAGCTTTCTTT.